Below are 9 T cell receptor beta chains sequenced from a single sample in a study of T cells after yellow fever vaccination. TCRdb re-called the 5' RACE reads through MiXCR, storing one row per CDR3 protein. The table lists about 340,000 distinct CDR3 sequences, 4% of them singletons, with roughly 24% in the top ten. This material consisted of PBMCs, taken 5 days after the yellow fever booster vaccination. The origin of the receptors is a man between 18 and 35 years old who received the YFV17D yellow fever vaccine.

V usage is TRBV3-1 and J usage is TRBJ2-3; D remains ambiguous. Per the germline V gene, CDR1 is LGHDT and CDR2 is YNNKEL (reference sequence). The germline V and J ends were trimmed by 1 base and 8 bases, with 13 bases remaining between them. The CDR3 runs 14 residues. The CDR3 loop is CASSQVIGDGTQYF. The CDR3 nucleotides read TGTGCCAGCAGCCAAGTGATTGGTGATGGTACGCAGTATTTT.

There are a few counts of this clonotype. CDR3 DNA: TGCGCCAGCAGCTTTGGGGGGAGGGGTGAAGCTTTCTTT. Translated, it gives CASSFGGRGEAFF. V gene TRBV5-1 combines with J gene TRBJ1-1; tentative D call: TRBD1 (5 bases). The CDR3 contains 13 residues. CDR1 is SGHRS and CDR2 is YFSETQ in the germline V gene. The ends were cut back, 2 bases at V and 7 bases at J, with 12 bases in the middle.

This clonotype has ten or more counts. The chain couples TRBV5-1 to TRBJ2-1, with D possibly TRBD2 on 6 matching bases. From germline, CDR1 is SGHRS and CDR2 YFSETQ. Trimming shortened V by 2 bases and J by 0 bases, and 15 bases separated the two germline ends. This CDR3 has 17 residues. CDR3 region: CASSFRGLTSSYNEQFF. The DNA for the CDR3 is TGCGCCAGCAGCTTCCGGGGCTTGACTAGCTCCTACAATGAGCAGTTCTTC.

V is TRBV24-1 and J is TRBJ2-5; D ambiguous. The length of the CDR3 is 14 residues. V lost 4 bases and J lost 5, with 13 bases in between. Germline lookup yields CDR1 KGHDR and CDR2 SFDVKD. The CDR3 DNA reads as TGTGCCACCAGTGACCCCGCAGTGGGGGAGACCCAGTACTTC. Its protein product is CATSDPAVGETQYF.

This clonotype has more than one count but fewer than ten. J is TRBJ2-1 and V is TRBV11-2, with D unresolved. The CDR3 spans 16 residues. V lost 5 bases to trimming and J lost 6 bases, with 20 bases between them. Germline-derived CDR1 and CDR2 are SGHAT and FQNNGV. CDR3 loop: CASSPPGLPEVNEQFF. The CDR3 coding sequence is TGTGCCAGCAGCCCTCCGGGCCTTCCAGAGGTCAATGAGCAGTTCTTC.

V and J are TRBV6-5 and TRBJ2-6, with D hard to call. The CDR3 loop spans 16 amino acids. V lost 0 bases to trimming and J lost 3 bases, with 9 bases between them. Germline CDR1 reads MNHEY; CDR2 reads SVGAGI. CDR3 loop: CASSYSTGRGANVLTF. CDR3 DNA: TGTGCCAGCAGTTACTCGACCGGTCGTGGGGCCAACGTCCTGACTTTC.

This clonotype was seen a few times. Here the CDR3 DNA reads TGTGCCAGCAGCGCAGCCGGCGGGGGGTCCTACGAGCAGTACTTC. Amino acids: CASSAAGGGSYEQYF. The chain recombines TRBV9 with TRBJ2-7; TRBD2 matches at 8 bases. Per the germline V gene, CDR1 is SGDLS and CDR2 is YYNGEE. The CDR3 runs 15 residues. Unmatched junction bases numbered 6, after V lost 3 bases and J lost 1 base.

The chain recombines TRBV2 with TRBJ1-2, with no clear D. CDR3 size: 14 residues. The V end lost 2 bases, the J end lost 5 bases, and 12 bases lay between the germline ends. CDR1 and CDR2 (germline): SNHLY, FYNNEI. The CDR3, as DNA: TGTGCCAGCAGTGAACAGGCAGCCTCGTATGGCTACACCTTC. It translates to CASSEQAASYGYTF.

This clonotype showed up just a few times. The V call is TRBV18, the J call TRBJ2-5; D may correspond to TRBD1 or TRBD2 (5 bases each). Germline V gives CDR1 KGHSH, CDR2 LQKENI. CDR3 length: 14 amino acids. With 6 bases removed from V and 8 bases from J, the gap between germline ends came to 19 bases. The CDR3 here is CASSTGTGRGTQYF. CDR3 in DNA: TGTGCCAGCTCCACGGGGACGGGCCGGGGAACCCAGTACTTC.